The 18 T cell receptor beta chains below all came from one sample that was sequenced in a study of STAT5B mutations in CD4+ large granular lymphocyte leukemia (dated by TCRdb to between 2021 and 2023). Library preparation used the immunoSEQ multiplex PCR assay. TCRdb's version of the immuneACCESS table is confined to in-frame rearrangements and falls short of the full clone set. An unresolved V gene accounts for under half of the shortfall where checked; the remainder is of unknown origin. Present in this sample are tens of thousands of clones, about four fifths of which were seen just once. Nearly 4.5% of the sample comes from the top ten. Sequencing was carried out using CD4+ T cells from blood buffy coats. All receptors come from a human donor in good health.

This clone appeared a few times. This chain uses TRBV7-3 with TRBJ2-1; 7 nucleotides agree with TRBD2. CDR1 SGHTA and CDR2 FQGTGA come from the germline V gene. V shed 4 bases and J 9 bases; nucleotides not matched to a gene: 12. The CDR3 runs 15 residues. DNA for the CDR3: TGTGCCAGCAGCTCCACTAGCGCGACTTCCACTGAGCAGTTCTTC. Translation: CASSSTSATSTEQFF.

The chain couples TRBV5-1 to TRBJ2-1; TRBD1 matches at 8 bases. The germline CDR1 and CDR2 sequences are SGHRS and YFSETQ. The V segment lost 4 bases and the J segment 12 bases; nucleotides outside the gene matches: 6. The CDR3 extends over 12 amino acids. CDR3 sequence (DNA): TGCGCCAGCAGCCCAGGGGGCGAGGGGCAGTTCTTC. Its protein is CASSPGGEGQFF.

The V call is TRBV7-2, the J call TRBJ2-5; TRBD2 matches 7 bases. V trimming: 2 bases; J trimming: 2 bases; junction bases outside the gene matches: 5. The CDR3 length is 15 residues. Germline CDR1 and CDR2: SGHTA and FQGNSA. The CDR3 loop is CASSLNSGAQETQYF. In DNA form, the CDR3 reads TGTGCCAGCAGCTTAAACAGCGGGGCGCAAGAGACCCAGTACTTC.

This chain links TRBV27 with TRBJ2-7; 8 nucleotides match TRBD2. This CDR3 contains 16 residues. V lost 7 bases to trimming and J lost 1 base; unmatched junction nucleotides: 12. In germline, CDR1 is MNHEY, CDR2 SMNVEV (reference sequence). CDR3: CASTRGGRFSSYEQYF. DNA of the CDR3: TGTGCCAGCACCCGGGGGGGGCGATTTTCTTCCTACGAGCAGTACTTC.

The chain joins TRBV5-1 to TRBJ2-1; 9 nucleotides agree with TRBD2. V shed 0 bases, J shed 1 base, and the junction held 5 bases outside the gene matches. This CDR3 region has 17 residues. The germline V gene encodes CDR1 SGHRS and CDR2 YFSETQ. This CDR3 reads CASSLAGAGGSYNEQFF. CDR3 bases: TGCGCCAGCAGCTTGGCCGGGGCGGGAGGGTCCTACAATGAGCAGTTCTTC.

CDR3 nucleotides: TGTGCCAGCAGTCACCGGGACAGGGGGCGCGTTAATGAGCAGTTCTTC. It encodes CASSHRDRGRVNEQFF. The J gene is TRBJ2-1, the V gene TRBV27; 12 nucleotides line up with TRBD1. The germline V gene has CDR1 MNHEY and CDR2 SMNVEV (reference sequence). Losses at the gene ends were 5 bases for V and 7 bases for J; bases not matched to a gene: 9. The CDR3 runs to 16 residues.

The chain is built from TRBV18 and TRBJ2-5; TRBD2 agrees at 9 bases. The V and J ends lost 0 bases and 4 bases, in that order; junction bases with no gene match: 9. CDR1 and CDR2 (germline): KGHSH, LQKENI. The CDR3 is 17 amino acids. The chain's CDR3 is CASSPPGLASHGETQYF. CDR3 in DNA: TGTGCCAGCTCACCACCCGGACTAGCGTCCCACGGAGAGACCCAGTACTTC.

This chain joins TRBV2 and TRBJ2-7; maybe TRBD1 (6 bases). V was shortened by 5 bases and J by 4 bases, with 24 bases between the two germline ends. The CDR3 contains 17 residues. Germline loops: CDR1 SNHLY, CDR2 FYNNEI. The chain's CDR3 is CASSTPVGTKASYEQYF. In DNA, the CDR3 is TGTGCCAGCAGTACCCCCGTGGGGACAAAGGCTTCTTACGAGCAGTACTTC. The variable domain in full, with the rest retrieved from reference TRBV2 and TRBJ2-7, is EPEVTQTPSHQVTQMGQEVILRCVPISNHLYFYWYRQILGQKVEFLVSFYNNEISEKSEIFDDQFSVERPDGSNFTLKIRSTKLEDSAMYFCASSTPVGTKASYEQYFGPGTRLTVT.

This clone was seen only a few times. The V call is TRBV6-1, the J call TRBJ1-1; D is undetermined. This CDR3 has 13 amino acids. From germline, CDR1 is MNHNS and CDR2 SASEGT. Deletions cut 4 bases from V and 3 bases from J, with 9 bases between. CDR3 nucleotide sequence: TGTGCCAGCAGTGCTCAGAGGGACACTGAAGCTTTCTTT. This sequence encodes CASSAQRDTEAFF.

Written as DNA, the CDR3 is TGTGCCTGGAGTAGCAGGGGGGACACTGAAGCTTTCTTT. Its translation: CAWSSRGDTEAFF. The rearrangement uses TRBV30 and TRBJ1-1, with 7 bases fitting TRBD1. CDR1 GTSNPN and CDR2 SVGIG come from the germline V gene (reference sequence). This CDR3 spans 13 amino acids. V lost 2 bases, J lost 3 bases, and 3 bases stayed unmatched.

The gene calls are TRBV19 and TRBJ1-4; D is perhaps TRBD1 (5 bases). CDR1 and CDR2 (germline): LNHDA, SQIVND (reference sequence). Trimming stripped 7 bases from V and 6 bases from J, with 12 bases between. This CDR3 has 13 residues. The CDR3, as DNA: TGTGCCAGTAACCGGCAGGGCGATGAAAAACTGTTTTTT. It translates to CASNRQGDEKLFF.

This chain uses TRBV11-2 with TRBJ2-3; D not certain. The CDR3 is made up of 12 amino acids. Germline V gives CDR1 SGHAT, CDR2 FQNNGV. Trimming cost V 3 bases and J 4 bases, with 5 bases left between them. The CDR3 region is CASSFGPDTQYF. CDR3 DNA sequence: TGTGCCAGCAGCTTCGGTCCAGATACGCAGTATTTT.

V is TRBV4-1 and J is TRBJ2-5, with TRBD2 matching 8 bases. The DNA end is a closer match to TRBJ2-7, so the J assignment may be wrong. The CDR3 covers 15 residues. Germline loops: CDR1 MGHRA, CDR2 YSYEKL. CDR3 amino acids: CASSLQPTSAYEQYF. CDR3 DNA: TGCGCCAGCAGCCTTCAGCCGACTAGCGCCTACGAGCAGTACTTC.

The chain links TRBV25-1 to TRBJ2-1; D might be TRBD1 or TRBD2, each matching 5 bases. V was clipped by 2 bases and J by 6 bases, with 14 bases between them. Germline V gene lookup returns CDR1 MGHDK and CDR2 SYGVNS. The CDR3 totals 15 residues. CDR3 sequence reads: CASSEDKRGSNEQFF. Written as DNA, the CDR3 is TGTGCCAGCAGTGAAGATAAGAGGGGTAGCAATGAGCAGTTCTTC.

This chain links TRBV6-1 with TRBJ2-5; TRBD1 matches at 8 bases. The CDR3 has 14 residues. The germline gives CDR1 MNHNS, CDR2 SASEGT. J was trimmed by 3 bases and V by 4 bases; bases with no gene match: 4. CDR3 residues: CASSAGQAKETQYF. The CDR3 DNA sequence: TGTGCCAGCAGTGCGGGACAGGCGAAAGAGACCCAGTACTTC.

V usage is TRBV28 and J usage is TRBJ1-2; no reliable D call. CDR1 and CDR2 from the germline V gene are MDHEN and SYDVKM. This CDR3 region has 14 residues. V lost 6 bases and J lost 7, with 18 bases in between. CDR3: CASSPETGLRGYTF. In DNA form, the CDR3 reads TGTGCCAGCAGCCCGGAGACTGGACTGCGTGGCTACACCTTC.

The chain uses TRBV18 and TRBJ1-1, with D perhaps TRBD1 (6 bases). V gave up 3 bases and J gave up 3 bases, with 20 bases separating them. CDR3 length equals 17 residues. Looked up from germline, CDR1 is KGHSH and CDR2 is LQKENI. The CDR3 reads CASSPGQYGRGDTEAFF. The DNA of the CDR3 is TGTGCCAGCTCACCGGGACAATACGGTCGAGGGGACACTGAAGCTTTCTTT.

V and J are TRBV6-5 and TRBJ2-5; a possible D gene is TRBD2 (5 bases). The J call may be wrong; the DNA end is better matched by TRBJ2-7. Germline V gene data show CDR1 as MNHEY and CDR2 as SVGAGI. The CDR3 extends over 14 amino acids. The CDR3 is CASSYRLTPYEQYF. The CDR3, as DNA: TGTGCCAGCAGTTATCGACTAACCCCCTACGAGCAGTACTTC.